This TCR beta chain appears in the sequencing data of a study of shared clonotypes between healthy human individuals. Study results and limitations: Memory subsets had estimated richness that was generally smaller than that of naive subsets. How much donors shared clonotypes was expected to be affected by sequencing depth. Rarefaction revealed incomplete sorted-subset sequencing despite large depth.

Of note for this clone: Its specificity is unknown.

For every subset, genomic DNA was evenly distributed across several immunoSEQ plates. Sequencing was performed with immunoSEQ multiplex PCR; in TCRdb, only in-frame clones are kept and a portion is missing. The sample lists millions of clones; around nine tenths were seen once. This clonotype originated in a man aged 18-30 years in good health. The sequenced sample was naive CD4+ T cells sorted from blood. Subset given: CD45RA+ positively selected.

CDR3 DNA sequence: TGTGCCAGCAGTCACAGGGCTCCTGGGGCCAACGTCCTGACTTTC. It encodes CASSHRAPGANVLTF. V is TRBV6-5 and J is TRBJ2-6; weak D call: TRBD1 (6 bases). This CDR3 is built from 15 residues. The V and J ends lost 5 bases and 2 bases respectively, with 10 bases between them. Germline CDR1 MNHEY, CDR2 SVGAGI.